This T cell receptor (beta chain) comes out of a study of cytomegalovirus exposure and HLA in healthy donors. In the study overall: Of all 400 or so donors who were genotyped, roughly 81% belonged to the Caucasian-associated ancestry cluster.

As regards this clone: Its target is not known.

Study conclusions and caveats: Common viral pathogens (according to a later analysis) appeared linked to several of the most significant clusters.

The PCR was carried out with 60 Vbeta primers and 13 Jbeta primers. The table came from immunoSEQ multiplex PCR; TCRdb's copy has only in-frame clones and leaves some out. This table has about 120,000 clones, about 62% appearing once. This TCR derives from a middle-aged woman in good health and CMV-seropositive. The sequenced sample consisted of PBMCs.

CDR3 coding DNA: TGCGCCAGCAGCTTGGGCCCACGAAGAGAACCATACGAGCAGTACTTC. Residues: CASSLGPRREPYEQYF. This chain links TRBV5-1 with TRBJ2-7; D remains unclear. Trimming left V 0 bases short and J 4 bases short, with 17 bases between. The length of the CDR3 is 16 residues. Per the germline V gene, CDR1 is SGHRS and CDR2 is YFSETQ.